Listed below are T cell receptor beta chains from one sample, sequenced in a study of cytomegalovirus exposure and HLA in healthy donors. TCRdb's copy holds only in-frame clones and misses some; the assay was immunoSEQ multiplex PCR. The sample shows 140,000 or so clones, more than 75% of them seen only once. Sequencing input: PBMCs. These receptors were taken from a woman younger than 30 in good health and CMV-seropositive. CDR3s include the opening cysteine and the closing phenylalanine or tryptophan. D genes are given only for firm matches. Size tells how often a clone was seen (once, few, many) or the class of an expanded clone, and some rows leave it out.

d_call,j_call,v_call,clone_size,cdr3_aa,cdr3_nt
TRBD1,TRBJ1-1,TRBV19,once,CASSQRDRGTEAFF,TGTGCCAGTAGCCAAAGGGACAGGGGGACTGAAGCTTTCTTT
NA,TRBJ1-4,TRBV4-2,NA,CASSLTGYNEKLFF,TGTGCCAGCAGCCTGACAGGTTATAATGAAAAACTGTTTTTT
NA,TRBJ2-3,TRBV7-7,NA,CASSARGRDTQYF,TGTGCCAGCAGCGCCCGAGGGCGAGATACGCAGTATTTT
NA,TRBJ2-1,TRBV7-9,NA,CASSRYTNSYNEQFF,TGTGCCAGCAGCCGCTATACCAATTCCTACAATGAGCAGTTCTTC
NA,TRBJ2-6,TRBV5-1,NA,CASSKISNRAHYSGANVLTF,TGCGCCAGCAGCAAGATCAGTAACAGGGCTCATTACTCTGGGGCCAACGTCCTGACTTTC
TRBD1,TRBJ1-4,TRBV19,once,CATTGQGREKLFF,TGTGCCACCACGGGACAGGGTCGGGAAAAACTGTTTTTT
NA,TRBJ2-7,TRBV28,once,CASSFSLYEQYF,TGTGCCAGCAGTTTTTCACTGTACGAGCAGTACTTC
NA,TRBJ2-3,TRBV5-1,NA,CASSLRALADTQYF,TGCGCCAGCAGCTTACGGGCACTAGCAGATACGCAGTATTTT
NA,TRBJ1-5,TRBV19,NA,CASNLRREGQPQHF,TGTGCCAGTAACCTGCGCAGGGAGGGTCAGCCCCAGCATTTT
NA,TRBJ1-6,TRBV9,few,CASSAGVVGSPLHF,TGTGCCAGCAGCGCAGGGGTGGTCGGATCACCCCTCCACTTT
NA,TRBJ1-5,TRBV6-1,NA,CASSETNPGDQPQHF,TGTGCCAGCAGTGAAACCAACCCAGGGGATCAGCCCCAGCATTTT
TRBD1,TRBJ2-1,TRBV19,NA,CASSMDRASYNEQFF,TGTGCCAGTAGCATGGACAGGGCATCCTACAATGAGCAGTTCTTC
TRBD1,TRBJ2-2,TRBV5-5,NA,CASSFGTALTGELFF,TGTGCCAGCAGCTTCGGGACAGCCCTCACCGGGGAGCTGTTTTTT
TRBD1,TRBJ1-5,TRBV28,NA,CASSALRGEGQPQHF,TGTGCCAGCAGCGCACTCAGGGGGGAAGGTCAGCCCCAGCATTTT
NA,TRBJ1-1,TRBV30,NA,CAWMRGRDTEAFF,TGTGCCTGGATGCGGGGGCGGGACACTGAAGCTTTCTTT
NA,TRBJ2-2,TRBV5-1,NA,CASSSGTSNTGELFF,TGCGCCAGCAGCTCCGGGACTTCGAACACCGGGGAGCTGTTTTTT
NA,TRBJ1-5,TRBV5-4,NA,CASIPSVTGKGNQPQHF,TGTGCCAGTATTCCCTCGGTCACAGGGAAAGGCAATCAGCCCCAGCATTTT
NA,TRBJ2-3,TRBV15,NA,CATSRDRQGTTDTQYF,TGTGCCACCAGCAGAGATCGGCAGGGAACCACAGATACGCAGTATTTT
NA,TRBJ1-1,TRBV5-1,NA,CASSLDWAGNTEAFF,TGCGCCAGCAGCTTGGATTGGGCGGGGAACACTGAAGCTTTCTTT
NA,TRBJ2-1,TRBV4-1,few,CASSQEAAGALYNEQFF,TGCGCCAGCAGCCAAGAGGCGGCGGGGGCCCTATACAATGAGCAGTTCTTC
NA,TRBJ1-3,TRBV6-6,NA,CASSSSQKSSGNTIYF,TGTGCCAGCAGTTCCTCACAGAAGTCCTCTGGAAACACCATATATTTT
NA,TRBJ2-2,TRBV15,NA,CATVEPTANTGELFF,TGTGCCACCGTGGAACCGACTGCGAACACCGGGGAGCTGTTTTTT
TRBD2,TRBJ2-1,TRBV7-8,NA,CATKYSGGVYNEQFF,TGTGCCACCAAGTATTCGGGGGGGGTATACAATGAGCAGTTCTTC
TRBD1,TRBJ2-1,TRBV6-1,NA,CASSEEGTGYNEQFF,TGTGCCAGCAGTGAGGAGGGGACAGGATACAATGAGCAGTTCTTC
NA,TRBJ2-7,TRBV7-8,NA,CASSPRRIRGYEQYF,TGTGCCAGCAGCCCCCGGAGGATTCGGGGCTACGAGCAGTACTTC
NA,TRBJ1-2,TRBV15,NA,CATSRERGNNYGYTF,TGTGCCACCAGCCGAGAGAGGGGGAATAACTATGGCTACACCTTC
NA,TRBJ2-1,TRBV5-6,NA,CASSLTLENEQFF,TGTGCCAGCAGCTTGACCCTGGAGAATGAGCAGTTCTTC
NA,TRBJ1-1,TRBV6-1,NA,CASNREGNTEAFF,TGTGCCAGTAACAGGGAGGGGAACACTGAAGCTTTCTTT
NA,TRBJ1-1,TRBV7-2,NA,CASSLVGAANTEAFF,TGTGCCAGCAGCTTAGTTGGCGCGGCTAACACTGAAGCTTTCTTT
NA,TRBJ1-2,TRBV5-1,once,CASSLDRNLANYGYTF,TGCGCCAGCAGCTTAGACAGGAACCTAGCTAACTATGGCTACACCTTC
NA,TRBJ1-2,TRBV7-9,NA,CASSPHVYGYTF,TGTGCCAGCAGCCCACACGTTTATGGCTACACCTTC
TRBD2,TRBJ2-1,TRBV7-2,NA,CASSRWGGNEQFF,TGTGCCAGCAGCCGTTGGGGGGGCAATGAGCAGTTCTTC
TRBD2,TRBJ2-5,TRBV6-1,few,CASSEEVAGWTSRETQYF,TGTGCCAGCAGTGAAGAGGTAGCGGGGTGGACCTCCAGGGAGACCCAGTACTTC
TRBD1,TRBJ1-6,TRBV7-2,NA,CASSLHRGNSPLHF,TGTGCCAGCAGCCTACACAGGGGTAATTCACCCCTCCACTTT
NA,TRBJ1-1,TRBV9,NA,CASSVASDTEAFF,TGTGCCAGCAGCGTAGCCTCCGACACTGAAGCTTTCTTT
NA,TRBJ1-2,TRBV9,NA,CASSVGLVDPYGYTF,TGTGCCAGCAGCGTTGGACTAGTTGACCCCTATGGCTACACCTTC
NA,TRBJ1-1,TRBV12-5,NA,CASGLVPPITGNVEAFF,TGTGCTAGTGGTTTGGTACCGCCGATAACAGGGAACGTTGAAGCTTTCTTT
NA,TRBJ1-6,TRBV4-1,NA,CASSQNLWAEYNSPLHF,TGCGCCAGCAGCCAAAACTTGTGGGCAGAATATAATTCACCCCTCCACTTT
NA,TRBJ2-6,TRBV27,NA,CASSFRVPRSGANVLTF,TGTGCCAGCAGTTTCCGGGTCCCCCGCTCTGGGGCCAACGTCCTGACTTTC
TRBD1,TRBJ1-2,TRBV7-8,NA,CASSSRDSPTYGYTF,TGTGCCAGCAGCTCCCGGGACAGCCCCACTTATGGCTACACCTTC
NA,TRBJ1-1,TRBV6-6,NA,CASMLGSPDTEAFF,TGTGCCAGCATGTTGGGCAGTCCCGACACTGAAGCTTTCTTT
TRBD1,TRBJ2-2,TRBV4-1,few,CASSQDADRGAGELFF,TGCGCCAGCAGCCAAGACGCGGACAGGGGGGCCGGGGAGCTGTTTTTT
NA,TRBJ2-7,TRBV2,NA,CASSEGGSHEQYF,TGTGCCAGCAGTGAGGGGGGTTCCCACGAGCAGTACTTC